What follows are 24 T cell receptor beta chains derived from one specimen sequenced in a study of T cell repertoires in cytomegalovirus infection. TCRdb used MiXCR to reprocess the reads, holding one entry per CDR3 protein. Among about 260,000 distinct CDR3 sequences listed, roughly 13% were seen once. The source material was PBMCs. Receptor source: a human donor in good health (CMV status not recorded). Some clones in this sample may be carry-over from other donors' samples.

This clonotype was counted many times. The rearrangement links TRBV7-2 to TRBJ2-3; D call uncertain. This CDR3 is built from 13 residues. Germline V gene lookup returns CDR1 SGHTA and CDR2 FQGNSA. The V and J ends lost 3 bases and 3 bases respectively, with 7 bases between them. DNA for the CDR3: TGTGCCAGCAGCTTGTCCTATACAGATACGCAGTATTTT. Its translation: CASSLSYTDTQYF.

CDR3 coding DNA: TGTGCCAGCAGTTTACCTACTACAGGTTTCACAGATACGCAGTATTTT. Protein: CASSLPTTGFTDTQYF. This chain uses TRBV28 with TRBJ2-3, with D maybe TRBD1 (5 bases). Trimming cost V 2 bases and J 2 bases, with 14 bases left between them. The germline V gene has CDR1 MDHEN and CDR2 SYDVKM. CDR3 length equals 16 residues.

This clonotype was seen a few times. The CDR3 spells CSVVGESYGYTF. For the CDR3, the DNA is TGCAGCGTCGTCGGGGAATCCTATGGCTACACCTTC. The genes are TRBV29-1 and TRBJ1-2; no definite D call. Trimming pared 6 bases from V and 4 bases from J, leaving 12 bases between. The CDR3 extends over 12 amino acids. The germline V gene encodes CDR1 SQVTM and CDR2 ANQGSEA.

V and J are TRBV12-3 or TRBV12-4 and TRBJ2-3, with D possibly called TRBD1 or TRBD2 (7 bases each). The V end lost 9 bases, the J end lost 2 bases, and 21 bases lay between the germline ends. The CDR3 runs 16 residues. The CDR3 here is CARSPRGDSPTDTQYF. The CDR3 DNA sequence: TGTGCCAGAAGTCCCCGGGGGGACAGTCCCACAGATACGCAGTATTTT.

The genes are TRBV20-1 and TRBJ2-1; 8 bases line up with TRBD2. Trimming took 6 bases from V and 7 from J; bases not matched to a gene: 11. The CDR3 has 14 residues. Germline loops: CDR1 DFQATT, CDR2 SNEGSKA (reference sequence). This CDR3 is CSALGREAKNEQFF. For the CDR3, the DNA is TGCAGTGCGCTGGGGCGGGAGGCTAAGAATGAGCAGTTCTTC.

This chain joins TRBV20-1 and TRBJ2-4; possibly TRBD1 or TRBD2 for D (5 bases each). Germline V CDR1 and CDR2: DFQATT, SNEGSKA (reference sequence). The CDR3 sequence is 15 residues long. V was shortened by 6 bases and J by 0 bases, with 15 bases between the two germline ends. The CDR3 region is CSAGTDKLAKNIQYF. The CDR3 DNA follows: TGCAGTGCAGGGACGGACAAGTTAGCCAAAAACATTCAGTACTTC.

There are many counts of this clonotype. The CDR3 nucleotides read TGTGCCAGCAGCTTAACGGTCCTTGAGCAGTTCTTC. Its translation is CASSLTVLEQFF. The V and J genes are TRBV7-2 and TRBJ2-1, with D unresolved. With 2 bases removed from V and 9 bases from J, the gap between germline ends came to 8 bases. Germline CDR1 is SGHTA and CDR2 is FQGNSA. CDR3 size: 12 residues.

This clonotype was seen a few times. In DNA form, the CDR3 reads TGTGCCAGCACTCTGACAGGGTCGCAAGAGACCCAGTACTTC. The encoded protein is CASTLTGSQETQYF. The chain combines TRBV2 with TRBJ2-5, with TRBD1 matching over 7 bases. J gave up 2 bases and V 7 bases, and 7 bases lay outside the gene matches. This CDR3 region has 14 residues. Germline V gene lookup returns CDR1 SNHLY and CDR2 FYNNEI.

This clonotype was counted between two and nine times. The V gene is TRBV7-8, the J gene TRBJ1-6; 9 bases align to TRBD1. V was clipped by 5 bases and J by 7 bases; unmatched bases: 0. This CDR3 contains 13 residues. Germline-derived CDR1 and CDR2 are SGHVS and FQNEAQ. This CDR3 reads CASSGTGNSPLHF. CDR3 DNA: TGTGCCAGCAGCGGGACAGGGAATTCACCCCTCCACTTT. Combining the CDR3 with reference TRBV7-8 and TRBJ1-6 gives the whole variable domain GAGVSQSPRYKVAKRGQDVALRCDPISGHVSLFWYQQALGQGPEFLTYFQNEAQLDKSGLPSDRFFAERPEGSVSTLKIQRTQQEDSAVYLCASSGTGNSPLHFGNGTRLTVT.

This clonotype was found many times. The chain has TRBV6-6 and TRBJ1-2; TRBD1 is a possible D gene (6 bases). From germline, CDR1 is MNHNY and CDR2 SVGAGI (reference sequence). The CDR3 contains 15 residues. Trimming shortened V by 0 bases and J by 4 bases, and 12 bases separated the two germline ends. The CDR3 bases are TGTGCCAGCAGTTACTCGAGGGGACAAGGCTATGGCTACACCTTC. Amino acid sequence: CASSYSRGQGYGYTF.

The count of this clonotype is one. This chain joins TRBV19 and TRBJ1-1, with 8 nucleotides matching TRBD1. This CDR3 region has 13 residues. Per the germline V gene, CDR1 is LNHDA and CDR2 is SQIVND (reference sequence). Unmatched junction bases numbered 6, after V lost 5 bases and J lost 7 bases. The CDR3 DNA is TGTGCCAGTAGTGGGCAGGGGGCGAATGAAGCTTTCTTT. Protein: CASSGQGANEAFF.

This clonotype was recorded at least ten times. The chain uses TRBV3-1 and TRBJ2-2, with 9 bases identical to TRBD2. The CDR3 consists of 17 residues. Germline CDR1 reads LGHDT; CDR2 reads YNNKEL (reference sequence). V dropped 1 base and J dropped 5; count of bases not matched to a gene: 8. DNA for the CDR3: TGTGCCAGCAGCCAAGTCCGCGGGAGGGCAGGTACCGGGGAGCTGTTTTTT. Its translation: CASSQVRGRAGTGELFF.

This clonotype was counted many times. This rearrangement joins TRBV3-1 to TRBJ2-7; maybe TRBD2 (5 bases). The CDR3 has 17 residues. V was clipped by 2 bases and J by 2 bases, with 19 bases between them. Germline values: CDR1 LGHDT, CDR2 YNNKEL (reference sequence). The CDR3 here is CASSQKNSWTQAYEQYF. For the CDR3, the DNA is TGTGCCAGCAGCCAAAAAAACTCATGGACTCAAGCCTACGAGCAGTACTTC.

The chain couples TRBV29-1 to TRBJ1-2; 7 nucleotides line up with TRBD1. The CDR3 length is 13 residues. Trimming removed 4 bases from V and 5 bases from J; junction bases left unmatched: 7. Germline CDR1 SQVTM, CDR2 ANQGSEA. The DNA of the CDR3 is TGCAGCGTTGGGAAGGGGGCTGGATATGGCTACACCTTC. It codes for CSVGKGAGYGYTF. The full variable domain, rest sourced from reference TRBV29-1 and TRBJ1-2, is SAVISQKPSRDICQRGTSLTIQCQVDSQVTMMFWYRQQPGQSLTLIATANQGSEATYESGFVIDKFPISRPNLTFSTLTVSNMSPEDSSIYLCSVGKGAGYGYTFGSGTRLTVV.

The genes are TRBV25-1 and TRBJ1-1; D uncertain. Germline lookup yields CDR1 MGHDK and CDR2 SYGVNS. CDR3 length: 13 residues. Between the trimmed V and J ends, which lost 1 base and 6 bases, there was a span of 9 bases. As DNA, the CDR3 is TGTGCCAGCAGTGAATTGTGGAGCGCTGAAGCTTTCTTT. Its translation: CASSELWSAEAFF.

This clonotype was found a few times. The chain carries TRBV6-6 and TRBJ1-6; 11 bases are a match to TRBD1. Germline V gives CDR1 MNHNY, CDR2 SVGAGI (reference sequence). Trimming cost V 6 bases and J 8 bases; bases outside gene matches: 6. The CDR3 loop spans 15 amino acids. CDR3 in amino acids: CASSRGQGADSPLHF. The CDR3 coding sequence is TGTGCCAGCAGCCGAGGACAGGGGGCCGATTCACCCCTCCACTTT.

The sample holds a few counts of this clonotype. The rearrangement uses TRBV29-1 and TRBJ1-2; D is unresolved. Trimming stripped 0 bases from V and 0 bases from J, with 11 bases between. The germline gives CDR1 SQVTM, CDR2 ANQGSEA. CDR3 size: 15 residues. For the CDR3, the DNA is TGCAGCGTTGAAGACCCGGCTTTCGCTAACTATGGCTACACCTTC. Its translation is CSVEDPAFANYGYTF.

This clonotype was recorded many times. This sequence joins TRBV6-2 or TRBV6-3 and TRBJ2-3, with TRBD2 identical over 13 bases. CDR1 and CDR2 (germline): MNHEY, SVGEGT. Losses at the gene ends were 5 bases for V and 0 bases for J; bases not matched to a gene: 2. The CDR3 contains 16 residues. The chain's CDR3 is CASSRGLAGSTDTQYF. In DNA form, the CDR3 reads TGTGCCAGCAGTAGGGGACTAGCGGGGAGCACAGATACGCAGTATTTT.

This clonotype came up a few times. The gene calls are TRBV19 and TRBJ2-1; 7 bases agree with TRBD2. Per the germline V gene, CDR1 is LNHDA and CDR2 is SQIVND (reference sequence). The CDR3 is 15 amino acids. V lost 2 bases, J lost 7 bases, and 8 bases stayed unmatched. The CDR3 here is CASSIMAGVGNEQFF. The CDR3, as DNA: TGTGCCAGTAGTATAATGGCGGGAGTAGGTAATGAGCAGTTCTTC.

The rearrangement joins TRBV11-2 to TRBJ2-1, with D perhaps given as TRBD1 or TRBD2 (6 bases each). Trimming took off 5 bases at V and 7 bases at J, with 15 bases between the two ends. This CDR3 comprises 14 residues. Germline lookup yields CDR1 SGHAT and CDR2 FQNNGV. For the CDR3, the DNA is TGTGCCAGCAGCAGAGCGAGAGGGGGGAATGAGCAGTTCTTC. It specifies CASSRARGGNEQFF.

The table lists this clonotype with many counts. V gene TRBV7-2 combines with J gene TRBJ2-2, with D perhaps TRBD1 (5 bases). From germline, CDR1 is SGHTA and CDR2 FQGNSA. Trimming shortened V by 1 base and J by 1 base, and 10 bases separated the two germline ends. This CDR3 contains 16 residues. CDR3 amino acids: CASSLVTGQNTGELFF. The DNA for the CDR3 is TGTGCCAGCAGCTTAGTCACCGGACAGAACACCGGGGAGCTGTTTTTT. Using reference TRBV7-2 and TRBJ2-2 for the parts outside the CDR3, the full variable domain is GAGVSQSPSNKVTEKGKDVELRCDPISGHTALYWYRQSLGQGLEFLIYFQGNSAPDKSGLPSDRFSAERTGGSVSTLTIQRTQQEDSAVYLCASSLVTGQNTGELFFGEGSRLTVL.

This clonotype turned up a few times. The J gene is TRBJ2-7, the V gene TRBV2; 9 nucleotides line up with TRBD1. This CDR3 has 13 residues. Germline assignment: CDR1 SNHLY and CDR2 FYNNEI. Losses at the gene ends were 8 bases for V and 7 bases for J; bases not matched to a gene: 9. CDR3 region: CASVRDRVGEQYF. CDR3 nucleotide sequence: TGTGCCAGCGTAAGGGACAGGGTGGGAGAGCAGTACTTC.

With regard to this clonotype: A single base separates this from a much larger clone, so it may be a read error. The genes are TRBV11-2 and TRBJ2-7, with 10 bases aligning to TRBD1. Trimming took 10 bases from V and 2 from J; bases not matched to a gene: 11. Germline CDR1 and CDR2: SGHAT and FQNNGV. This CDR3 has 15 residues. The CDR3: CANSLPGQGTYEQYF. DNA for the CDR3: TGTGCCAACAGTCTGCCGGGACAGGGGACCTACGAGCAGTACTTC.

This clonotype was found many times. The DNA of the CDR3 is TGCAGCGTAAGGGGGGGGCTAAAGACCCAGTACTTC. This codes for CSVRGGLKTQYF. V usage is TRBV29-1 and J usage is TRBJ2-5; tentatively, D is TRBD2 (7 bases). Trimming removed 6 bases from V and 6 bases from J, with 14 bases in between. This CDR3 comprises 12 residues. CDR1 and CDR2 from the germline V gene are SQVTM and ANQGSEA.